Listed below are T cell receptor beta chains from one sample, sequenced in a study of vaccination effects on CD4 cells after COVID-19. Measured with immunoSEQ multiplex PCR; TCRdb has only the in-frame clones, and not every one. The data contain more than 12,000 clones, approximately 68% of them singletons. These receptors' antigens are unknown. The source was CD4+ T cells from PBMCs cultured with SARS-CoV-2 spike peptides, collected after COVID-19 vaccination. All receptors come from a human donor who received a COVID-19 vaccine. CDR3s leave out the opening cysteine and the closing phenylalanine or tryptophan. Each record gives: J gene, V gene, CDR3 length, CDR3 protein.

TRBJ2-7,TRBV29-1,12,SVVPTGNWYEQY
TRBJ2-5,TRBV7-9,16,ASSLAFGGPREVETQY
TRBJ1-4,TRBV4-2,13,ASSQERVTNEKLF
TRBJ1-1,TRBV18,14,ASSRRRQLWNTEAF
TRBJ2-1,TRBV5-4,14,ASSSLSGPSYNEQF
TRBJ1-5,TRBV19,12,ASSPGRYNQPQH
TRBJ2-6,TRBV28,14,ASSAYRGSGANVLT
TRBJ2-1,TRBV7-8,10,ASSLFTIQQF
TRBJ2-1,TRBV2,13,ASSSGTGDYNEQF
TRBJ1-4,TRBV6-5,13,ASSYSIQINEKLF
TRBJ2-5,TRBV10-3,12,AIRPQRVGETQY
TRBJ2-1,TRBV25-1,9,ASRSTGEQF
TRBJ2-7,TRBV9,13,ASSRGGPSTYEQY
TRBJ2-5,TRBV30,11,AWSPGPQETQY